The rows below give T cell receptor beta chains drawn from one sample of a study of response to subunit inactivated influenza vaccine. In TCRdb, the RT-PCR reads were re-called with MiXCR into one record per CDR3 protein. In the table there are around 790,000 distinct CDR3 sequences, 21% of which are singletons. The sequenced sample was PBMCs from blood, obtained more than 4 days after vaccination. The receptors derive from a man aged 45-60 years who received an inactivated influenza vaccine. The conserved cysteine and the conserved F or W are not part of the CDR3 here. Fields, in order: CDR3 protein, D gene, V gene, CDR3 length, J gene. A D gene is named only where the DNA matches it firmly.

CVEGETSGRLYEQY	TRBD2	TRBV29-1	14	TRBJ2-7
ASSFQGPSGELF	NA	TRBV5-1	12	TRBJ2-2
ASSQDIVTDTQY	NA	TRBV4-1	12	TRBJ2-3
SARGSGHADTQY	TRBD2	TRBV20-1	12	TRBJ2-3
ASSPVIAGGPTMDEQF	TRBD2	TRBV18	16	TRBJ2-1
ASSAGTDTTRQY	NA	TRBV6-1	12	TRBJ2-7
ASSWGTVSYNEQF	TRBD1	TRBV5-1	13	TRBJ2-1
SVLGRQGGANVLT	NA	TRBV29-1	13	TRBJ2-6
ASSLPGRTGGTNEQF	TRBD1	TRBV6-1	15	TRBJ2-1
ALGTVDNEQF	NA	TRBV10-3	10	TRBJ2-1
ASGSAGVGTDTQY	TRBD2	TRBV6-1	13	TRBJ2-3
ASRPQPSTDTQY	NA	TRBV5-1	12	TRBJ2-3
ASSAGQDNTEAF	TRBD1	TRBV5-5	12	TRBJ1-1
ASSLNLNEQF	NA	TRBV7-6	10	TRBJ2-1
ASSLAVGQQF	NA	TRBV12-3/TRBV12-4	10	TRBJ2-1
ASSLPVDGRNEQF	NA	TRBV4-3	13	TRBJ2-1
SARGQGGREQETQY	TRBD2	TRBV20-1	14	TRBJ2-5
SARGGSSYSGNTIY	NA	TRBV20-1	14	TRBJ1-3
ASIMSSGGVGEQF	TRBD2	TRBV6-1	13	TRBJ2-1
AISRSSGGAQDTQY	TRBD2	TRBV10-3	14	TRBJ2-3
AISWTGRAGGYPDTQY	NA	TRBV10-3	16	TRBJ2-3
ASSSRPDPLYNEQF	NA	TRBV5-1	14	TRBJ2-1
ASSERRGTGGYT	TRBD1	TRBV6-1	12	TRBJ1-2
ASSSTTLTGKDTGELF	TRBD1	TRBV11-1	16	TRBJ2-2
SATAGAGGKDEQF	TRBD2	TRBV20-1	13	TRBJ2-1
SARVEQRYEQY	NA	TRBV20-1	11	TRBJ2-7
AISGQGTYYGYT	TRBD1	TRBV10-3	12	TRBJ1-2
AISGGTGAGEKLF	TRBD1	TRBV10-3	13	TRBJ1-4
SASNLGDEQY	NA	TRBV20-1	10	TRBJ2-7
SAPLKETQY	NA	TRBV20-1	9	TRBJ2-5
SAREGTGSRIGNQPQH	TRBD1	TRBV20-1	16	TRBJ1-5